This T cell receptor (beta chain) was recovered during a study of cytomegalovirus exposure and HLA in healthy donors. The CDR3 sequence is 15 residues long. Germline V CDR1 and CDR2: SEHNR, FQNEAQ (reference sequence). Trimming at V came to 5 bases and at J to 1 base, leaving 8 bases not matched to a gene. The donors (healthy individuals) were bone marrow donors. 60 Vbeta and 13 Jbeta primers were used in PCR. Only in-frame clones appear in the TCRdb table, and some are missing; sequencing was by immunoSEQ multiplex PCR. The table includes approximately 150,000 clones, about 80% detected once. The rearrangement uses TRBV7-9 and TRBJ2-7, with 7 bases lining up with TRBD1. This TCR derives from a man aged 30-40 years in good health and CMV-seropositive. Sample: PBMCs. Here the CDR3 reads CASSQDRVGSYEQYF. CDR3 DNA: TGTGCCAGCAGCCAAGACAGGGTCGGGTCCTACGAGCAGTACTTC. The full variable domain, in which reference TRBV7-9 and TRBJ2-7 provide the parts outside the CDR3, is DTGVSQNPRHKITKRGQNVTFRCDPISEHNRLYWYRQTLGQGPEFLTYFQNEAQLEKSRLLSDRFSAERPKGSFSTLEIQRTEQGDSAMYLCASSQDRVGSYEQYFGPGTRLTVT.